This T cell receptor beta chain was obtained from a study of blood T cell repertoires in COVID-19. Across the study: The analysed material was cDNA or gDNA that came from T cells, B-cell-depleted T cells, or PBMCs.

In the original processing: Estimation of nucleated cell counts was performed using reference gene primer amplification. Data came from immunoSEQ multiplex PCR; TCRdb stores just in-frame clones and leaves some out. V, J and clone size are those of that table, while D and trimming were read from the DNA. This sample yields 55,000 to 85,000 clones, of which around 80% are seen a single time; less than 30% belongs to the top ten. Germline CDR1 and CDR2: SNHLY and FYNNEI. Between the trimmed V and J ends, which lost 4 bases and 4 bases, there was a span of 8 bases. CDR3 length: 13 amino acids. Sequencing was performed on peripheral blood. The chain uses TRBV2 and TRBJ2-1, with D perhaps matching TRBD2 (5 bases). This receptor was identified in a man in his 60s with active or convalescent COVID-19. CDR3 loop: CASSGERYNEQFF. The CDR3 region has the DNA TGTGCCAGCAGTGGGGAGAGGTACAATGAGCAGTTCTTC.